This TCR beta chain comes out of a study of T cells after yellow fever vaccination (dated by TCRdb to about 2019). Some background on the complete study: The SMART-Seq v4 Ultra Low Input RNA kit was used to prepare libraries from fractions with low cell numbers. Blood was drawn at multiple timepoints before and after primary and secondary immunization, with bulk PBMC replicates and cell subsets isolated. To track T-cell clones before and after primary and booster YFV17D yellow fever vaccination, bulk TCR alpha and beta repertoires were sequenced longitudinally. Two healthy male donors, one aged 18 to 30 and one aged 30 to 40 years, made up the cohort. Results and caveats for the whole study, not just this receptor: Computational filtering was required because FACS-sorted repertoires could contain abundant contaminating clonotypes from the bulk population. Compared with the primary T-cell response, the secondary T-cell response was faster but weaker, reaching its peak on day 5 rather than on day 15. A small fraction of clonotypes showed up in both the CD4 and CD8 compartments, probably as a result of convergent recombination. The study included only a couple of donors, which limits how far the findings can be generalized. After the booster, most clones that had expanded after primary vaccination were detected again (around 95% of CD4 and around nine tenths of CD8), suggesting broad maintenance of memory.

There are many counts of this clonotype. Its antigen is unknown. Base qualities are not at hand, and no much larger clone is one base apart. Germline trimming amounts to 3 bases on V and 2 bases on J, with 4 as the count of junction bases outside the gene matches. The CDR3 holds 15 amino acids from the cysteine to the phenylalanine. The kept DNA is CDR3 alone, 45 bases in frame from the first base. The instrument was an Illumina NovaSeq 6000. TCR cDNA was synthesized by 5'RACE template switching, which introduced a universal primer site and unique molecular identifiers. Priming for cDNA synthesis came from both the TCR alpha and TCR beta constant segments. Libraries were amplified in two PCR steps, with sample barcodes and sequencing adapters added in the second step. Libraries were sequenced on Illumina HiSeq 2500 (2x100 bp) or NovaSeq (2x150 bp). The source study handled its data this way. Reads were demultiplexed and collapsed into UMI consensus sequences with MIGEC, and V(D)J alignment was performed with MiXCR. Vaccine-responding clonotypes were identified with edgeR using replicate PBMC samples, with FDR below 0.01 and a log2 fold change above 5 up to day 15 being required. CD4 or CD8 identity was assigned to each bulk clonotype according to whether the clonotype was present at higher abundance in the sequenced CD4 repertoire or the sequenced CD8 repertoire. Starting from the raw public reads, TCRdb applied fastp trimming at Q25, assembled clones with MiXCR and retained in-frame beta chains. All rows with the same CDR3 protein become a single entry with the most common DNA and genes. The V and J calls come from TCRdb's annotation, not from the publication. The sample contains 250,000 to 350,000 distinct CDR3 sequences, approximately 4% of them found a single time. Roughly a fifth of the sample comes from the top ten.

The intended sense of this specimen's treatment or condition label: live attenuated yellow fever vaccine strain. At each blood-draw timepoint, two biological replicates of bulk PBMCs were collected. PBMCs were isolated from peripheral blood using a standard Ficoll-Paque protocol. TriZol was used to extract RNA from bulk PBMCs, from CD4 and CD8 fractions, and from dextramer-positive and dextramer-negative fractions. This TCR derives from a man younger than 35 who received the YFV17D yellow fever vaccine. Sequenced material: PBMCs, taken 15 days after the yellow fever booster vaccination. Recombination connected TRBV12-3 or TRBV12-4 to TRBJ2-5, with TRBD2 matching 9 junction bases. Here the CDR3 is given as CASSFASGAQETQYF. The bases are TGTGCCAGCAGTTTCGCTAGCGGGGCGCAAGAGACCCAGTACTTC.